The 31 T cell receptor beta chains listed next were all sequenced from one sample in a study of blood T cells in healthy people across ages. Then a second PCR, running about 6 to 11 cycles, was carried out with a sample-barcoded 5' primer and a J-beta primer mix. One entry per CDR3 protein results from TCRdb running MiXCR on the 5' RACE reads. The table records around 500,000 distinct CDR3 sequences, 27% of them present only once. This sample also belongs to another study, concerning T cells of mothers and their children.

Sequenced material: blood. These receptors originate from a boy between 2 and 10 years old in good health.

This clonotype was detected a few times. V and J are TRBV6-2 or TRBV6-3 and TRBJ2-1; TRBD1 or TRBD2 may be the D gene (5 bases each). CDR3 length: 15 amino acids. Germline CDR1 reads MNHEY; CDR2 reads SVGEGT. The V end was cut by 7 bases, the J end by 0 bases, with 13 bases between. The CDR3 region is CASKGRLSSYNEQFF. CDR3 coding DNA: TGTGCCAGCAAGGGACGACTGAGCTCCTACAATGAGCAGTTCTTC.

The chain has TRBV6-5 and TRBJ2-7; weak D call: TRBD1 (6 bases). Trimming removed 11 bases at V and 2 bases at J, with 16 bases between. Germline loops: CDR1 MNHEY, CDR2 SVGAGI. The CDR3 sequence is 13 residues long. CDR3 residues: CAGPRPGAYEQYF. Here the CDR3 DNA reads TGTGCCGGGCCGCGACCAGGGGCCTACGAGCAGTACTTC.

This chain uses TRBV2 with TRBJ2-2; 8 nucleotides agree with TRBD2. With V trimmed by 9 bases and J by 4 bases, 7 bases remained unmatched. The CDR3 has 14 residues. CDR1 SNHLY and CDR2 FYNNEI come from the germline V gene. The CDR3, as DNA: TGTGCCAGTCTTTCGGGGGGGATCACCGGGGAGCTGTTTTTT. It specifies CASLSGGITGELFF.

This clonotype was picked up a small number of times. The CDR3 DNA is TGTGCCAGCACCTGGCAGGGGTGGAACACAGATACGCAGTATTTT. Amino acid sequence: CASTWQGWNTDTQYF. This chain uses TRBV7-2 with TRBJ2-3; D perhaps matches TRBD1 (6 bases). Germline CDR1 reads SGHTA; CDR2 reads FQGNSA. Trimming stripped 7 bases from V and 2 bases from J, with 16 bases between. The CDR3 has 15 amino acids.

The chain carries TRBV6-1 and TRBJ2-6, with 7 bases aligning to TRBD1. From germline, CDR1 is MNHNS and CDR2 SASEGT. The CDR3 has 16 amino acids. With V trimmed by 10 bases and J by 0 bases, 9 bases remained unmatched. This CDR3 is CATSRQGISGANVLTF. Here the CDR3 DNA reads TGTGCCACCTCCCGACAGGGAATCTCTGGGGCCAACGTCCTGACTTTC.

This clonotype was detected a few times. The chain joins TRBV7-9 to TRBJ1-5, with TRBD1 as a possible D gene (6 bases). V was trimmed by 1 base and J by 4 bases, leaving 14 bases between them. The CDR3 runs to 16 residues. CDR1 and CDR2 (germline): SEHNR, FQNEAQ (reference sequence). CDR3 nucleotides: TGTGCCAGCAGCTTAGGGTCCCAGGGGAAGAATCAGCCCCAGCATTTT. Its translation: CASSLGSQGKNQPQHF.

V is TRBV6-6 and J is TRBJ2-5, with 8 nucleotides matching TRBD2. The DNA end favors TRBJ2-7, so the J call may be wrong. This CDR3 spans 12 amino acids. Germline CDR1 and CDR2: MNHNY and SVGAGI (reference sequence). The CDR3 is CANTSGGYEQYF. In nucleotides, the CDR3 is TGTGCCAACACTAGCGGAGGCTACGAGCAGTACTTC.

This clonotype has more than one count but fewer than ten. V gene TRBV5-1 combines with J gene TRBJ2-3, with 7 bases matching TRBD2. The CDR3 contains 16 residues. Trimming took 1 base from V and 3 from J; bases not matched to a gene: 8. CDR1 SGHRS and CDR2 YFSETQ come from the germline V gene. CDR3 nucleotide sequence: TGCGCCAGCAGCTTGAGGGGCGGGGGTTCTACAGATACGCAGTATTTT. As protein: CASSLRGGGSTDTQYF.

The CDR3 nucleotides read TGCAGTGCTAGACTAGCGGGGAGGGCCAAAAACATTCAGTACTTC. Amino acids: CSARLAGRAKNIQYF. This chain connects TRBV20-1 to TRBJ2-4, with 9 bases fitting TRBD2. This CDR3 is built from 15 residues. Germline V gene lookup returns CDR1 DFQATT and CDR2 SNEGSKA (reference sequence). The trim removed 2 bases at V and 1 base at J, leaving 3 bases unmatched.

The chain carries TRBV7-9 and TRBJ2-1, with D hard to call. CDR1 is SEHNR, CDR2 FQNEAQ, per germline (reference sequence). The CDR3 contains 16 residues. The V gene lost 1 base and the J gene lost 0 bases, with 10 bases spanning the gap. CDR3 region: CASSLVWGSSYNEQFF. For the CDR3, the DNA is TGTGCCAGCAGCTTAGTCTGGGGTAGCTCCTACAATGAGCAGTTCTTC.

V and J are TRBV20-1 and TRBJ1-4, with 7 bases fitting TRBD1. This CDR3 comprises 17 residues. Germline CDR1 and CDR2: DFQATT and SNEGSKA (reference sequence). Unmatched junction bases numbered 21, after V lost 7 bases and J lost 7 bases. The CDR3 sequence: CSVPGQYASRGGEKLFF. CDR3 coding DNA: TGCAGTGTACCGGGACAGTACGCTTCGCGCGGGGGTGAAAAACTGTTTTTT.

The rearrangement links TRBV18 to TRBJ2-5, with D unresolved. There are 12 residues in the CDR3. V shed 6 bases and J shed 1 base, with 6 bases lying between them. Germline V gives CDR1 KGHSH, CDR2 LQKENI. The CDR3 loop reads CASSGRQETQYF. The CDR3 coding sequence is TGTGCCAGCTCGGGTCGCCAAGAGACCCAGTACTTC.

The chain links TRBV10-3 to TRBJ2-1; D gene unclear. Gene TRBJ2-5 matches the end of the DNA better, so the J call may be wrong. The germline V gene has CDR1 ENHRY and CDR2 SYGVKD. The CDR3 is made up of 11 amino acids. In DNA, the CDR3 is TGTGCCATCAGGGGTCGGGAGACCCAGTACTTC. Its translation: CAIRGRETQYF.

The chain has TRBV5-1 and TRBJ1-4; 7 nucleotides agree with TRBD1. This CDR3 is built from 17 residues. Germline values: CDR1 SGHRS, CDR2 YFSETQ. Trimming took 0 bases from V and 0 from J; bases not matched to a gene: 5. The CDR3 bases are TGCGCCAGCAGCTTGGACAACCAGGGGGCAACTAATGAAAAACTGTTTTTT. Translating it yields CASSLDNQGATNEKLFF. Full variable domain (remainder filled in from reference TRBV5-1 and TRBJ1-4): KAGVTQTPRYLIKTRGQQVTLSCSPISGHRSVSWYQQTPGQGLQFLFEYFSETQRNKGNFPGRFSGRQFSNSRSEMNVSTLELGDSALYLCASSLDNQGATNEKLFFGSGTQLSVL.

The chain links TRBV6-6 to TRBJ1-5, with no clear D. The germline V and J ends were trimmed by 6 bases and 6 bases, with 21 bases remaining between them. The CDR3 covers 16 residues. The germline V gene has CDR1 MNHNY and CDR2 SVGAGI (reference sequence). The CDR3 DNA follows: TGTGCCAGCAGCGACGCCGGTTCCCCTATGAGTCAGCCCCAGCATTTT. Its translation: CASSDAGSPMSQPQHF.

CDR3 nucleotide sequence: TGTGCCAGCACCCAACTAGCGGGTAATGAGCAGTTCTTC. The encoded protein is CASTQLAGNEQFF. This chain uses TRBV6-2 or TRBV6-3 with TRBJ2-1; 9 bases map to TRBD2. V lost 7 bases, J lost 7 bases, and 5 bases stayed unmatched. Per germline, CDR1 MNHEY and CDR2 SVGEGT. The CDR3 spans 13 residues.

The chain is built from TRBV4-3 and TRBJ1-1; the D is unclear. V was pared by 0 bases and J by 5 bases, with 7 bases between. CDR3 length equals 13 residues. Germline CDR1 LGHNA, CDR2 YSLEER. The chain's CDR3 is CASSQDVRTEAFF. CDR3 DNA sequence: TGCGCCAGCAGCCAAGATGTGAGGACTGAAGCTTTCTTT.

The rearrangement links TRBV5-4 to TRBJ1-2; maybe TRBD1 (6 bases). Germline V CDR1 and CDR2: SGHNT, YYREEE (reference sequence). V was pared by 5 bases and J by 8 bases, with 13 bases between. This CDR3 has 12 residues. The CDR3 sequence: CASSGDIFGYTF. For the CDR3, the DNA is TGTGCCAGCAGTGGGGACATTTTCGGCTACACCTTC. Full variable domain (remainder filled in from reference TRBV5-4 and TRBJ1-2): ETGVTQSPTHLIKTRGQQVTLRCSSQSGHNTVSWYQQALGQGPQFIFQYYREEENGRGNFPPRFSGLQFPNYSSELNVNALELDDSALYLCASSGDIFGYTFGSGTRLTVV.

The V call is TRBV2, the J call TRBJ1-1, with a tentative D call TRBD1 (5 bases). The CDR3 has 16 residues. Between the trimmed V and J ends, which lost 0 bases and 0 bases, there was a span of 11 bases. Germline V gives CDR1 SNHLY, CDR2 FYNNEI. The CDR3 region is CASSEALRGVNTEAFF. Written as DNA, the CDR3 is TGTGCCAGCAGTGAAGCGCTCCGGGGGGTGAACACTGAAGCTTTCTTT.

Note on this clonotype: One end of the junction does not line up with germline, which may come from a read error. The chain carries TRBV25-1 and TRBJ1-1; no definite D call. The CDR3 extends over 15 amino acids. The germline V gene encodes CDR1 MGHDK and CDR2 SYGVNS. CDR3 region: CAGSAPLFGSTEAFF. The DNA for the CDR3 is TGTGCCGGCAGTGCCCCGCTTTTTGGAAGCACTGAAGCTTTCTTT.

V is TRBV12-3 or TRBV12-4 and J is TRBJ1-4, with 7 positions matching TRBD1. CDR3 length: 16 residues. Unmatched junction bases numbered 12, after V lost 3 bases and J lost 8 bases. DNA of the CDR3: TGTGCCAGCAGTTTGAGTATAGAGGGGGCAGGGGAAAAACTGTTTTTT. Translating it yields CASSLSIEGAGEKLFF.

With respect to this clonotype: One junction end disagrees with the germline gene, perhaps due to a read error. DNA of the CDR3: TGTGCCTGCAGCCCCGGACAGGGGGTTAATGAAAAACTGTTTTTT. Its protein product is CACSPGQGVNEKLFF. The genes are TRBV5-5 and TRBJ1-4; TRBD1 matches 10 bases. The germline V gene has CDR1 SGHKS and CDR2 YYEKEE (reference sequence). The CDR3 loop spans 15 amino acids. Variable domain in full (rest from reference TRBV5-5 and TRBJ1-4): DAGVTQSPTHLIKTRGQQVTLRCSPISGHKSVSWYQQVLGQGPQFIFQYYEKEERGRGNFPDRFSARQFPNYSSELNVNALLLGDSALYLCACSPGQGVNEKLFFGSGTQLSVL.

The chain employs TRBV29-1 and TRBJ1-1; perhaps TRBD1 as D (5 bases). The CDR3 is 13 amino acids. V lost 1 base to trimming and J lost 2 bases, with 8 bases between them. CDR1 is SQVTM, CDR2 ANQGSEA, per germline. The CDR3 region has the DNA TGCAGCGTTGAAGGGGGCACCAACACTGAAGCTTTCTTT. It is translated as CSVEGGTNTEAFF.

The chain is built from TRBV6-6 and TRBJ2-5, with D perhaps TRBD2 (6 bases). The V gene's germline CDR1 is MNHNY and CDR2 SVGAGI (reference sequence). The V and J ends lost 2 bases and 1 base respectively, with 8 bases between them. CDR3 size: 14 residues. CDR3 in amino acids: CASSYGGVQETQYF. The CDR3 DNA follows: TGTGCCAGCAGTTACGGAGGGGTCCAAGAGACCCAGTACTTC.

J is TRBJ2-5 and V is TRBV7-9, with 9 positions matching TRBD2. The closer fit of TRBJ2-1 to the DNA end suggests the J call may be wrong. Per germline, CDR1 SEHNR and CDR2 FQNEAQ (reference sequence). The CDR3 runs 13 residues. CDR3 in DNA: TGTGCCAGCAAGGCGGGGGGGAGGGATGAGCAGTTCTTC. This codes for CASKAGGRDEQFF.

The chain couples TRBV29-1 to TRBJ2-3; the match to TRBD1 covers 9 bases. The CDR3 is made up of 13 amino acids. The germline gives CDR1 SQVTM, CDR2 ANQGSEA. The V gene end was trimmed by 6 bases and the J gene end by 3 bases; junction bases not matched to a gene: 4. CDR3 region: CSVSGQGTDTQYF. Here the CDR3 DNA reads TGCAGCGTGTCCGGACAGGGGACAGATACGCAGTATTTT.

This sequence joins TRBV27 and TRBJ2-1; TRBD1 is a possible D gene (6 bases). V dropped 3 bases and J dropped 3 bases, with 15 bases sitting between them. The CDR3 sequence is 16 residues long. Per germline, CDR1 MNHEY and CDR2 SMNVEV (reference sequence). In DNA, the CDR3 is TGTGCCAGCAGTTTCGAGGGACACAGTCTCTACAATGAGCAGTTCTTC. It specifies CASSFEGHSLYNEQFF.

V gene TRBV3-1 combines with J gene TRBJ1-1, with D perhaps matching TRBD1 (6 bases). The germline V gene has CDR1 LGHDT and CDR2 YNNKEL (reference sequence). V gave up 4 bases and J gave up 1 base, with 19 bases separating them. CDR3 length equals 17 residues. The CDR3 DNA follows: TGTGCCAGCAGCCCGCCCGGGGGCCTGGTAGGGAACACTGAAGCTTTCTTT. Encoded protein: CASSPPGGLVGNTEAFF. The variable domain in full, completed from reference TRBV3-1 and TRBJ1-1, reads DTAVSQTPKYLVTQMGNDKSIKCEQNLGHDTMYWYKQDSKKFLKIMFSYNNKELIINETVPNRFSPKSPDKAHLNLHINSLELGDSAVYFCASSPPGGLVGNTEAFFGQGTRLTVV.

Here the CDR3 DNA reads TGTGCCAGCAGTTCACAGGGGGCCGAAAGCCGGGTCTATGGCTACACCTTC. It yields the protein CASSSQGAESRVYGYTF. The chain employs TRBV6-5 and TRBJ1-2; TRBD1 aligns across 9 bases. V dropped 4 bases and J dropped 4; count of bases not matched to a gene: 13. CDR1 is MNHEY, CDR2 SVGAGI, per germline. The CDR3 has 17 residues.

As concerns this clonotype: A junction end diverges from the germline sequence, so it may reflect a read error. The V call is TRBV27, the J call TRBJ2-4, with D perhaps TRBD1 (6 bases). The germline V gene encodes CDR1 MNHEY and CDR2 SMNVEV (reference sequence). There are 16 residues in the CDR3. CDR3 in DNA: TGTGCCGGCAGTTTAGGGCAGGGGTCCTCCAAAAACATTCAGTACTTC. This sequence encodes CAGSLGQGSSKNIQYF.

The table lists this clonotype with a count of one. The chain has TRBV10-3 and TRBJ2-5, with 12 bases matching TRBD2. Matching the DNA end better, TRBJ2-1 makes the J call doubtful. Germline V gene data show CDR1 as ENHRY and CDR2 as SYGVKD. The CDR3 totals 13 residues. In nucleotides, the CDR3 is TGTGCCTACTCTAGCGGGGGGGCCAATGAGCAGTTCTTC. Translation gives CAYSSGGANEQFF.